Detailed here is one T cell receptor beta chain. From germline, CDR1 is SGHRS and CDR2 YFSETQ. V dropped 4 bases and J dropped 5 bases, with 18 bases sitting between them. The CDR3 has 15 amino acids. Clones were read by immunoSEQ multiplex PCR, and TCRdb kept only the in-frame ones, dropping some. The sample lists hundreds of thousands of clones, roughly four fifths occurring once. The data belong to a study of control samples from healthy donors and cancer patients. The chain joins TRBV5-1 to TRBJ1-1; tentative D call: TRBD1 (6 bases). This sequence originates from a woman aged 55-69 years with lung cancer. Sequencing was carried out using PBMCs. The chain's CDR3 is CASSPGAQGGTEAFF. DNA for the CDR3: TGCGCCAGCAGCCCCGGCGCACAGGGAGGGACTGAAGCTTTCTTT. The variable domain in full, completed from reference TRBV5-1 and TRBJ1-1, reads KAGVTQTPRYLIKTRGQQVTLSCSPISGHRSVSWYQQTPGQGLQFLFEYFSETQRNKGNFPGRFSGRQFSNSRSEMNVSTLELGDSALYLCASSPGAQGGTEAFFGQGTRLTVV.